The source of this T cell receptor (beta chain) is a study of blood T cell repertoires in COVID-19. V was shortened by 5 bases and J by 4 bases, with 14 bases between the two germline ends. The CDR3 sequence is 14 residues long. Germline V gene data show CDR1 as LNHDA and CDR2 as SQIVND (reference sequence). The method was immunoSEQ multiplex PCR; TCRdb's version includes in-frame clones alone and lacks a portion of them. The profile shows 300,000 to 400,000 clones, under 90% of them singletons. The gene calls are TRBV19 and TRBJ1-2; perhaps TRBD1 as D (5 bases). This receptor was identified in a woman aged 30 to 39 with COVID-19, enrolled during active disease. Sequencing input: peripheral blood. CDR3 coding DNA: TGTGCCAGTAGTCCCCGCAGGGTAGGCTATGGCTACACCTTC. Protein product: CASSPRRVGYGYTF.